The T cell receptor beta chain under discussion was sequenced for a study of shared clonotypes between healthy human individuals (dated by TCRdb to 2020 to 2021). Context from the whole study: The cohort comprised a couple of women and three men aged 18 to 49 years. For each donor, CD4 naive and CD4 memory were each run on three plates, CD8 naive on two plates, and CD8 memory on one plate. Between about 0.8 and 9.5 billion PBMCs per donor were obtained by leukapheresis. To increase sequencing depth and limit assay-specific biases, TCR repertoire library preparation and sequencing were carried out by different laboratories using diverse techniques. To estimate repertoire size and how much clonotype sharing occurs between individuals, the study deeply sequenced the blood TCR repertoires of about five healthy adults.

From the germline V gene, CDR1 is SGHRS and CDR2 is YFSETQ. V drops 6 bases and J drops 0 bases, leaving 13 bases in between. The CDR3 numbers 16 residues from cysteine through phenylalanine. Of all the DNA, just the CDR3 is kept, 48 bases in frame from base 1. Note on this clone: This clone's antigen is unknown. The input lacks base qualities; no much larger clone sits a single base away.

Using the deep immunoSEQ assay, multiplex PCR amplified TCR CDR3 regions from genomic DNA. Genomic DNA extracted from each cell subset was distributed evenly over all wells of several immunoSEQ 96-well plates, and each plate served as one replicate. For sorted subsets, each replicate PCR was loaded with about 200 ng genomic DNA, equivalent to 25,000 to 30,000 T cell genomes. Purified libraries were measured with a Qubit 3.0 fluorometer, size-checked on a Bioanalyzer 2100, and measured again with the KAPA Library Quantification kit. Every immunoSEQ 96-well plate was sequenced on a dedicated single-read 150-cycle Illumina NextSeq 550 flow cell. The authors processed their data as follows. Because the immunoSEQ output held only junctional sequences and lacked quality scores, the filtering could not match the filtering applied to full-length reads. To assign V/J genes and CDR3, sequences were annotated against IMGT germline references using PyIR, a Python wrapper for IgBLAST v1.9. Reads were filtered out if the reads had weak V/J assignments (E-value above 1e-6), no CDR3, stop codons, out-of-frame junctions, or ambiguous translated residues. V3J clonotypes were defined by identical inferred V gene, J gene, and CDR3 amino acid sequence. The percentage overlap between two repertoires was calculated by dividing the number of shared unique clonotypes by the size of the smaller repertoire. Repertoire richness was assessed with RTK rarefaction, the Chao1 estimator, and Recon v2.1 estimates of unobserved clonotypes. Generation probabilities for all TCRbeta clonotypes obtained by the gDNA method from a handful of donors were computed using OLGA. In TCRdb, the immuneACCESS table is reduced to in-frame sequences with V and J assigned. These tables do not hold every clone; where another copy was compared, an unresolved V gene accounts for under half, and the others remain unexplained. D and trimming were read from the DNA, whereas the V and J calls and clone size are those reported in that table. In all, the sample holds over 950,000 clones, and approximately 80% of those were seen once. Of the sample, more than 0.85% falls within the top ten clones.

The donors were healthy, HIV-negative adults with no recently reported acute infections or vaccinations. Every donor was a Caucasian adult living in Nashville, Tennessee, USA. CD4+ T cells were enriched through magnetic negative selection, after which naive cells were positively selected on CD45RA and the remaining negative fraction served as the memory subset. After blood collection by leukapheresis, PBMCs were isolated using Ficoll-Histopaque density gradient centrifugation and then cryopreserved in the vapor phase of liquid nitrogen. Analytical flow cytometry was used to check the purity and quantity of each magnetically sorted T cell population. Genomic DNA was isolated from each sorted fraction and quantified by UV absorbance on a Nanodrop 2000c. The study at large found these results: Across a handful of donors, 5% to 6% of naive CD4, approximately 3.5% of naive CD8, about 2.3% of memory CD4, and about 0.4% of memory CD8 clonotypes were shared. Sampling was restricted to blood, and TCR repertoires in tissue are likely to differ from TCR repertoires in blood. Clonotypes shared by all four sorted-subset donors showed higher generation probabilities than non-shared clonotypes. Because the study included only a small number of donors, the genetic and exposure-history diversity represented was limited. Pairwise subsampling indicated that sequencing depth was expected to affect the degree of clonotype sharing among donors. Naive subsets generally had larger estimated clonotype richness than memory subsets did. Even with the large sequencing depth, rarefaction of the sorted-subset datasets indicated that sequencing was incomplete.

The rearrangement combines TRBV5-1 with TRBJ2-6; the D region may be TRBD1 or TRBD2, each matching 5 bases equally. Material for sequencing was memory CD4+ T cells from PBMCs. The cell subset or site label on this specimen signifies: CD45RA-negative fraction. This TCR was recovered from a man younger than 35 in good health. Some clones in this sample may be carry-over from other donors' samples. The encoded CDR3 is CASTRDARSGANVLTF. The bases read TGCGCCAGCACCCGGGACGCACGCTCTGGGGCCAACGTCCTGACTTTC. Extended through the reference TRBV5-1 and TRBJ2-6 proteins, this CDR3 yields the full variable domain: KAGVTQTPRYLIKTRGQQVTLSCSPISGHRSVSWYQQTPGQGLQFLFEYFSETQRNKGNFPGRFSGRQFSNSRSEMNVSTLELGDSALYLCASTRDARSGANVLTFGAGSRLTVL.